These 10 T cell receptor beta chains originate from one sample sequenced in a study of blood T cell repertoires in COVID-19. Sequenced by immunoSEQ multiplex PCR; TCRdb stores in-frame clones only, minus some. The repertoire holds 95,000 to 150,000 clones, with around 87% as singletons. Sequencing used peripheral blood. These receptors were obtained from a woman in her 70s with acute or convalescent COVID-19.

The rearrangement joins TRBV11-3 to TRBJ2-5, with D hard to call. Trimming pared 0 bases from V and 7 bases from J, leaving 15 bases between. Per the germline V gene, CDR1 is SGHNT and CDR2 is YENEEA. This CDR3 is 15 amino acids long. The CDR3 DNA sequence: TGTGCCAGCAGCTTAGAGTTGTGGGCCCTCGGGACCCAGTACTTC. It specifies CASSLELWALGTQYF.

V is TRBV7-9 and J is TRBJ1-2, with unresolved D. Germline V gives CDR1 SEHNR, CDR2 FQNEAQ (reference sequence). V lost 1 base and J 4 bases, leaving 10 bases between the germline ends. This CDR3 region has 14 residues. This CDR3 is CASSLDVWLYGYTF. CDR3 in DNA: TGTGCCAGCAGCTTAGATGTTTGGCTCTATGGCTACACCTTC.

The rearrangement links TRBV28 to TRBJ1-4; 10 positions agree with TRBD1. The CDR3 is 16 residues long. After removal of 3 bases from V and 10 bases from J, the junction contained 11 bases not matched to a gene. The germline CDR1 and CDR2 sequences are MDHEN and SYDVKM. CDR3 sequence (DNA): TGTGCCAGCAGTTTGGTTTTTGGGACAGGGGAGGGAAAACTGTTTTTT. Its protein is CASSLVFGTGEGKLFF. The full variable domain, in which reference TRBV28 and TRBJ1-4 provide the parts outside the CDR3, is DVKVTQSSRYLVKRTGEKVFLECVQDMDHENMFWYRQDPGLGLRLIYFSYDVKMKEKGDIPEGYSVSREKKERFSLILESASTNQTSMYLCASSLVFGTGEGKLFFGSGTQLSVL.

The chain has TRBV6-5 and TRBJ2-1; a possible D gene is TRBD1 (6 bases). V was shortened by 6 bases and J by 3 bases, with 12 bases between the two germline ends. The CDR3 loop spans 14 amino acids. Germline lookup yields CDR1 MNHEY and CDR2 SVGAGI. CDR3 in DNA: TGTGCCAGCAGGCCAGGGGAATTCTACAATGAGCAGTTCTTC. This gives the protein CASRPGEFYNEQFF.

Only one count was recorded for this clone. The chain combines TRBV6-6 with TRBJ1-3; the match to TRBD1 covers 7 bases. J was trimmed by 2 bases and V by 5 bases; bases with no gene match: 6. CDR3 length: 15 residues. Germline V CDR1 and CDR2: MNHNY, SVGAGI (reference sequence). In DNA form, the CDR3 reads TGTGCCAGCAGTGATATGACAGGGACTGGAAACACCATATATTTT. This gives the protein CASSDMTGTGNTIYF.

The chain uses TRBV9 and TRBJ1-2; TRBD1 aligns across 8 bases. The CDR3 length is 14 residues. Germline V gene lookup returns CDR1 SGDLS and CDR2 YYNGEE. The V and J ends lost 4 bases and 4 bases, in that order; junction bases with no gene match: 6. CDR3 nucleotide sequence: TGTGCCAGCAGCCCCCGGACAGGGCCCTATGGCTACACCTTC. As protein: CASSPRTGPYGYTF.

The rearrangement joins TRBV28 to TRBJ1-1; weak D call: TRBD1 (6 bases). Germline CDR1 and CDR2: MDHEN and SYDVKM. This CDR3 spans 14 amino acids. V was clipped by 5 bases and J by 5 bases, with 15 bases between them. CDR3 residues: CASSPPPTGTEAFF. The CDR3 coding sequence is TGTGCCAGCAGTCCGCCCCCAACAGGGACTGAAGCTTTCTTT.

The rearrangement joins TRBV2 to TRBJ1-6, with a tentative D call TRBD1 (5 bases). This CDR3 spans 16 amino acids. The germline gives CDR1 SNHLY, CDR2 FYNNEI. The V gene lost 6 bases and the J gene lost 6 bases, with 18 bases spanning the gap. In DNA form, the CDR3 reads TGTGCCAGCAGCATTACAGGCGACAGATCTAATTCACCCCTCCACTTT. This gives the protein CASSITGDRSNSPLHF.

The rearrangement joins TRBV27 to TRBJ1-4; TRBD1 agrees at 7 bases. CDR1 is MNHEY, CDR2 SMNVEV, per germline (reference sequence). This CDR3 contains 18 residues. V was clipped by 5 bases and J by 0 bases; unmatched bases: 12. The CDR3 region is CASSTTSGQEATNEKLFF. The CDR3 DNA reads TGTGCCAGCAGTACAACCTCCGGACAGGAGGCAACTAATGAAAAACTGTTTTTT.

The rearrangement joins TRBV6-5 to TRBJ1-1, with D possibly matching TRBD1 (6 bases). V was trimmed by 7 bases and J by 5 bases, leaving 17 bases between them. CDR1 MNHEY and CDR2 SVGAGI come from the germline V gene. CDR3 length equals 14 residues. The CDR3 DNA follows: TGTGCCAGCACCCGATGGGGGGGGCGTACTGAAGCTTTCTTT. It yields the protein CASTRWGGRTEAFF.